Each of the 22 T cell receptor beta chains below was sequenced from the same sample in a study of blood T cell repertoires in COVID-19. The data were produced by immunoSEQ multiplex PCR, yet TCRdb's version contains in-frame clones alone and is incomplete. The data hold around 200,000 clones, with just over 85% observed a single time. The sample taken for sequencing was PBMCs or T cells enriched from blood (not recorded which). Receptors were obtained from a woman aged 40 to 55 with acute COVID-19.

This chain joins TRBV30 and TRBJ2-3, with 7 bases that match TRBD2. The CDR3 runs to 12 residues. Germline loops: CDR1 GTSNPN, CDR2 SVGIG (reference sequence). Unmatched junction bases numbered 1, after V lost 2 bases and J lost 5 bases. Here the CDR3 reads CAWSTGGDTQYF. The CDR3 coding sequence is TGTGCCTGGAGTACGGGGGGAGATACGCAGTATTTT.

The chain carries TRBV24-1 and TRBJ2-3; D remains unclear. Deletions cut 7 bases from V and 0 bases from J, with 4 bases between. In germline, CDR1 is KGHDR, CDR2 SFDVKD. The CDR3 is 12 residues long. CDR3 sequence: CATSLSTDTQYF. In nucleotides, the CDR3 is TGTGCCACCAGCCTAAGCACAGATACGCAGTATTTT.

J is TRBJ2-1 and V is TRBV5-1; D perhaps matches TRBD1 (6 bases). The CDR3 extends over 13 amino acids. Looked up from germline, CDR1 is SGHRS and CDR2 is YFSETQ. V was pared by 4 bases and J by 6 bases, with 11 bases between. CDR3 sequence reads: CASSRIGGNEQFF. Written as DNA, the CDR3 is TGCGCCAGCAGCAGGATAGGGGGCAATGAGCAGTTCTTC.

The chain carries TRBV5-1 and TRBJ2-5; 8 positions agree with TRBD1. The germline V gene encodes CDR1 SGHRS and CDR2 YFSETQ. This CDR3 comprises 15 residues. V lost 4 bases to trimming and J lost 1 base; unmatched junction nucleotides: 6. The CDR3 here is CASSAQTGAQETQYF. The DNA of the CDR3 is TGCGCCAGCAGCGCACAGACAGGGGCCCAAGAGACCCAGTACTTC.

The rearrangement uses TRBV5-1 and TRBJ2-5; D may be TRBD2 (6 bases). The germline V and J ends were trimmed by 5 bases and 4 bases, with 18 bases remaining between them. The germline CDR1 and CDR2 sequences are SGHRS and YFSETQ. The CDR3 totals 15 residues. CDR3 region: CASRSGTHTGETQYF. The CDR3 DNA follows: TGCGCCAGCAGATCCGGGACTCACACGGGAGAGACCCAGTACTTC.

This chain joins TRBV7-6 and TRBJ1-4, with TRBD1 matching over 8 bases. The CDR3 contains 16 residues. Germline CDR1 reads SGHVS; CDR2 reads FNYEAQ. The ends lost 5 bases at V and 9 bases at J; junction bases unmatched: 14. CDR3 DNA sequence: TGTGCCAGCAGCCCCGCCGAGACAGGGGTGATCCAAAAACTGTTTTTT. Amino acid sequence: CASSPAETGVIQKLFF.

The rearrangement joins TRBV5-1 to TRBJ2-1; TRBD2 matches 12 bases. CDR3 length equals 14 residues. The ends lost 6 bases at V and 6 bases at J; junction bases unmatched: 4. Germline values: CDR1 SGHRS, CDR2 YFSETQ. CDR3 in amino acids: CASKTSGGFNEQFF. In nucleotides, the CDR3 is TGCGCCAGCAAAACTAGCGGGGGGTTCAATGAGCAGTTCTTC.

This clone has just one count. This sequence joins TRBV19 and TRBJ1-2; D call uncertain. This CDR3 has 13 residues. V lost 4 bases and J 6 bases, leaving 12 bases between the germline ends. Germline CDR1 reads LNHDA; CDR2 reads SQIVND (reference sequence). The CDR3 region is CASSTPGKHGYTF. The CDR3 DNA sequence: TGTGCCAGTAGTACCCCAGGTAAACATGGCTACACCTTC. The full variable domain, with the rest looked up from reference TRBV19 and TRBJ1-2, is DGGITQSPKYLFRKEGQNVTLSCEQNLNHDAMYWYRQDPGQGLRLIYYSQIVNDFQKGDIAEGYSVSREKKESFPLTVTSAQKNPTAFYLCASSTPGKHGYTFGSGTRLTVV.

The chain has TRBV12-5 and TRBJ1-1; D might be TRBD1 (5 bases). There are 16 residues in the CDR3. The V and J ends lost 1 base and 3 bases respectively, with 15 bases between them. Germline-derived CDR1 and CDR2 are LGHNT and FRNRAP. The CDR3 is CASGLASGFWDTEAFF. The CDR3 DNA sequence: TGTGCTAGTGGTTTGGCCTCAGGGTTCTGGGACACTGAAGCTTTCTTT.

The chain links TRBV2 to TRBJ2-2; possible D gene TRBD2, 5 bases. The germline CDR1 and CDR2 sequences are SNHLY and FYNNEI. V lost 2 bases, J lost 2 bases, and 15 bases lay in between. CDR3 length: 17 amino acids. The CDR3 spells CASSEITSGVNTGELFF. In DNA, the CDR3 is TGTGCCAGCAGTGAAATAACGTCCGGGGTCAACACCGGGGAGCTGTTTTTT.

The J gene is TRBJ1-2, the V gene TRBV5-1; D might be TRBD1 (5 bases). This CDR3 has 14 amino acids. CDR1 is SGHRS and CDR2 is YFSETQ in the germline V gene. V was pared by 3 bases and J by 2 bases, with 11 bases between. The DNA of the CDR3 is TGCGCCAGCAGCTCCGGGACTGAAAACTATGGCTACACCTTC. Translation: CASSSGTENYGYTF.

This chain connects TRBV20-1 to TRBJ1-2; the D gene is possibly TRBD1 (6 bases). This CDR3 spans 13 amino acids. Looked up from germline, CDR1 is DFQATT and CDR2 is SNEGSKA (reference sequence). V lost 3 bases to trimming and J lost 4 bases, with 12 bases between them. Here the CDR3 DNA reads TGCAGTGCTAGTGCGGGGGGCGGCTATGGCTACACCTTC. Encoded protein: CSASAGGGYGYTF.

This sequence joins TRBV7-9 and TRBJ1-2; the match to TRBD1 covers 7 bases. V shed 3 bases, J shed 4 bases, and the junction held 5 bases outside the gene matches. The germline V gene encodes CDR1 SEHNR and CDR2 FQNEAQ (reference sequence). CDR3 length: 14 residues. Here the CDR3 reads CASSLAGGTYGYTF. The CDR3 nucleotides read TGTGCCAGCAGCTTGGCAGGGGGTACCTATGGCTACACCTTC. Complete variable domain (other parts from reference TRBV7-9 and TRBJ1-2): DTGVSQNPRHKITKRGQNVTFRCDPISEHNRLYWYRQTLGQGPEFLTYFQNEAQLEKSRLLSDRFSAERPKGSFSTLEIQRTEQGDSAMYLCASSLAGGTYGYTFGSGTRLTVV.

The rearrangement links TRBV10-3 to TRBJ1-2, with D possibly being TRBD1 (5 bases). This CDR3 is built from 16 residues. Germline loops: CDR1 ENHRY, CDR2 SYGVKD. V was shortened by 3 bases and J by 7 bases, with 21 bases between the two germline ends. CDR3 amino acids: CAISDPSGVGGSGYTF. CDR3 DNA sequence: TGTGCCATCAGTGACCCGTCGGGGGTCGGGGGAAGTGGCTACACCTTC.

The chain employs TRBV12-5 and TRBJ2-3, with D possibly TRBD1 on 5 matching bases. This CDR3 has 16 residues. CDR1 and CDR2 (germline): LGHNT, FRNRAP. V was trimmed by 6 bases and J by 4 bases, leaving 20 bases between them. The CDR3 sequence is CASGWAAAPRADTQYF. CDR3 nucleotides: TGTGCTAGTGGCTGGGCCGCGGCACCCAGGGCAGATACGCAGTATTTT.

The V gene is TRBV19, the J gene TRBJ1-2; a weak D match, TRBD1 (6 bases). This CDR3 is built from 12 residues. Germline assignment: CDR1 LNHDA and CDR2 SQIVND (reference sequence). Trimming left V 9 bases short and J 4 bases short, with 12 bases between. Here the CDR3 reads CASGGQSYGYTF. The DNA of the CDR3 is TGTGCCAGCGGAGGACAGTCCTATGGCTACACCTTC.

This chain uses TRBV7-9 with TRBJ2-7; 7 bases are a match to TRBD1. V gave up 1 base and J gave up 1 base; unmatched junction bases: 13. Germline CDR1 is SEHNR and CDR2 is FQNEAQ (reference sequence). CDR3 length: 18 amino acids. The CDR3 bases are TGTGCCAGCAGCTTAGGACGGACGCTAGGACAGGTTTCCTACGAGCAGTACTTC. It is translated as CASSLGRTLGQVSYEQYF.

In nucleotides, the CDR3 is TGTGCCAGCAGTGACTGGGCAGCGAACACTGAAGCTTTCTTT. Protein product: CASSDWAANTEAFF. The gene calls are TRBV2 and TRBJ1-1; D is unclear. CDR1 and CDR2 from the germline V gene are SNHLY and FYNNEI. V was pared by 3 bases and J by 1 base, with 9 bases between. The CDR3 is 14 amino acids. Together with reference TRBV2 and TRBJ1-1, the CDR3 gives the full variable domain: EPEVTQTPSHQVTQMGQEVILRCVPISNHLYFYWYRQILGQKVEFLVSFYNNEISEKSEIFDDQFSVERPDGSNFTLKIRSTKLEDSAMYFCASSDWAANTEAFFGQGTRLTVV.

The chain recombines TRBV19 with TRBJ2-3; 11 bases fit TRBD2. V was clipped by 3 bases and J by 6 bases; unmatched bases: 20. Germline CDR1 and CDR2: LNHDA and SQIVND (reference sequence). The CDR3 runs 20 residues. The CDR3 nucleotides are TGTGCCAGTAGTATGTCCCCCCCCTCCCTAGCGGGGGGCGAGCGGGATACGCAGTATTTT. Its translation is CASSMSPPSLAGGERDTQYF.

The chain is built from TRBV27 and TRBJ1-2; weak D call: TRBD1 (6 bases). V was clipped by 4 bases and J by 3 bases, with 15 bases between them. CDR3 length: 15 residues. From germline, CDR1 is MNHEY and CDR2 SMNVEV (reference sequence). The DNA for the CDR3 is TGTGCCAGCAGTTCCGATACAGGGTTCTACTATGGCTACACCTTC. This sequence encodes CASSSDTGFYYGYTF.

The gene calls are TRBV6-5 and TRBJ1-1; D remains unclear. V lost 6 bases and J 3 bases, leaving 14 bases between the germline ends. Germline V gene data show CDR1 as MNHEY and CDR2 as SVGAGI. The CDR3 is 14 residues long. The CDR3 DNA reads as TGTGCCAGCAGCAGGCCTACGGGATACACTGAAGCTTTCTTT. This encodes CASSRPTGYTEAFF.

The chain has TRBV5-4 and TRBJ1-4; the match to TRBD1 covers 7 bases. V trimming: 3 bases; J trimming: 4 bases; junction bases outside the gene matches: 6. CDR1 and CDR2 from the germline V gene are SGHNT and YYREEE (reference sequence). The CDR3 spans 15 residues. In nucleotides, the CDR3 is TGTGCCAGCAGCTCTGAAGGGGGCATTAATGAAAAACTGTTTTTT. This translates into CASSSEGGINEKLFF.